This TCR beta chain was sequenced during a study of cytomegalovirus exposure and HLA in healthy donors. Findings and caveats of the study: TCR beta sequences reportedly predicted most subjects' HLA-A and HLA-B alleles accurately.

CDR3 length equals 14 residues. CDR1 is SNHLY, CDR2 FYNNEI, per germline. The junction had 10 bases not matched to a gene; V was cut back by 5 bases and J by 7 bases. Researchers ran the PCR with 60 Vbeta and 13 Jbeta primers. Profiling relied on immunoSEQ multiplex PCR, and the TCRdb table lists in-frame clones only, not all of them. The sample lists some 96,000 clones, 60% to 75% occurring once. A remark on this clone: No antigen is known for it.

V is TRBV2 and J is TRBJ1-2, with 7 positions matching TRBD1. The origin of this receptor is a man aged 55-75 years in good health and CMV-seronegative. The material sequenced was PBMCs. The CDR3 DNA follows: TGTGCCAGCAGTTGGGACGGCCACAGGGGTGGCTACACCTTC. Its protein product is CASSWDGHRGGYTF.